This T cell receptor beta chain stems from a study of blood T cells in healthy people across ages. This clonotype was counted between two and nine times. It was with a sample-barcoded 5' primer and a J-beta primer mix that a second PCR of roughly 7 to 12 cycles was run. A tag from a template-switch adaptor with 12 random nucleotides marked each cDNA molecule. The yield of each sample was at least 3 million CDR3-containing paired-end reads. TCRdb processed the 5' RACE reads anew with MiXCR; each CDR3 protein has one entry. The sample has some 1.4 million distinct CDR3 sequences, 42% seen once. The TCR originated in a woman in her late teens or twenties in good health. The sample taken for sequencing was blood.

In nucleotides, the CDR3 is TGTGCCAGCAGCTTAGTAGGGCAGGGGCTGGGCACTGAAGCTTTCTTT. Its protein product is CASSLVGQGLGTEAFF. The V call is TRBV7-2, the J call TRBJ1-1, with D maybe TRBD1 (6 bases). The CDR3 has 16 residues. The V gene's germline CDR1 is SGHTA and CDR2 FQGNSA. The V end was cut by 1 base, the J end by 4 bases, with 16 bases between.